What follows describes a single TCR beta chain. Its matching antigen is unknown. With 6 bases clipped from V and 7 bases from J, the junction kept 15 bases outside the gene matches. The CDR3 loop spans 15 amino acids. Germline V lookup: CDR1 DFQATT, CDR2 SNEGSKA (reference sequence). For TCRbeta, the library was prepared with unique molecular identifiers. MiXCR, applied by TCRdb to the PCR reads, yields one record per CDR3 protein. This table has more than 200,000 distinct CDR3 sequences, about 24% appearing once. The data were taken from a study of T-cell reconstitution after alpha-beta-depleted transplantation in children. General study points: Surviving recipient T cells and intrathymic progenitors accounted for some patients' high TCRbeta diversity at day 60.

This sequence originates from a female patient aged 2-15 years who had a stem cell transplant for congenital amegakaryocytic thrombocytopenia, so the T cells may come from the graft donor. The rearrangement joins TRBV20-1 to TRBJ1-5; 7 bases align to TRBD1. The input for sequencing was PBMCs, mostly from graft donor cells, taken 360 days after TCRalphabeta/CD19-depleted stem cell transplant. The CDR3 DNA reads TGCAGTGCGGGACATATACAGGGGATCGAGCAGCCCCAGCATTTT. It yields the protein CSAGHIQGIEQPQHF.